This T cell receptor beta chain was captured in a study of T cells in Graves' hyperthyroidism and ophthalmopathy. Researchers took RNA transcripts and amplified the TCR beta CDR3 regions from them. HTBI primers drove first-round RT-PCR of the TCR CDR3. TCRdb called the multiplex PCR reads again in MiXCR, with one record for every CDR3 protein. The table has hundreds of thousands of distinct CDR3 sequences, 15% to 20% seen once; the top ten hold 3.8%. The CDR3 sequence is 14 residues long. CDR1 and CDR2 (germline): WNHNN, SYGVQD (reference sequence). V lost 9 bases and J 5 bases, leaving 20 bases between the germline ends.

The sample was blood. The rearrangement joins TRBV10-1 to TRBJ2-7; D not resolved. The TCR originated in a woman aged 25 to 45 with Graves' hyperthyroidism. The CDR3 protein is CASSDSGRGNEQYF. CDR3 DNA sequence: TGCGCCAGTTCGGATTCCGGGCGAGGAAACGAGCAGTACTTC.